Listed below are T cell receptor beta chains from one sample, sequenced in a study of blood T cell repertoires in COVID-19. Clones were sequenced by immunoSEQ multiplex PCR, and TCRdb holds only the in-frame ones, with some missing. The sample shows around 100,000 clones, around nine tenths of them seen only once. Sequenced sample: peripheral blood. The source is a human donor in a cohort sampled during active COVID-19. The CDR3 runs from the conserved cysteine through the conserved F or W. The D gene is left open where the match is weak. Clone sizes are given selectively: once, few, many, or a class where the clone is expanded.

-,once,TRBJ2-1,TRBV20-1,CSAPVYNEQFF,TGCAGTGCTCCCGTTTACAATGAGCAGTTCTTC
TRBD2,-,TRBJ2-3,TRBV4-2,CASSIPGAGGFTDTQYF,TGTGCCAGCAGCATACCCGGCGCGGGAGGGTTCACAGATACGCAGTATTTT
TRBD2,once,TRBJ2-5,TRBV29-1,CSVEIAGTQETQYF,TGCAGCGTTGAAATAGCGGGGACACAAGAGACCCAGTACTTC
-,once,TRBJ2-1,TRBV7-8,CASSALTFNEQFF,TGTGCCAGCAGCGCCCTTACATTTAATGAGCAGTTCTTC
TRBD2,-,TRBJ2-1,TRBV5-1,CASSREPGLAGGREQFF,TGCGCCAGCAGCCGGGAGCCGGGACTAGCGGGAGGCCGGGAGCAGTTCTTC
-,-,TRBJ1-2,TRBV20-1,CSARGYRGYTF,TGCAGTGCTAGAGGTTACAGGGGCTACACCTTC
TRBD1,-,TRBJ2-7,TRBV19,CATKTGAEQYF,TGTGCCACCAAGACAGGGGCCGAGCAGTACTTC
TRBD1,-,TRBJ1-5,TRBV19,CASSIASRGRWENQPQHF,TGTGCCAGTAGTATAGCGTCCAGGGGGCGATGGGAGAATCAGCCCCAGCATTTT
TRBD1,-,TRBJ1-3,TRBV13,CASSFFRGAGNTIYF,TGTGCCAGCAGCTTTTTCAGGGGGGCTGGAAACACCATATATTTT
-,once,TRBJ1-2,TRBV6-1,CASSEVKERVYGYTF,TGTGCCAGCAGTGAAGTAAAGGAGAGGGTCTATGGCTACACCTTC
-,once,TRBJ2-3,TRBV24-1,CATSDLVGGRQYF,TGTGCCACCAGTGATTTGGTTGGGGGGAGGCAGTATTTT
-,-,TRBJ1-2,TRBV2,CASLIGGTGFYTF,TGTGCGTCTTTGATCGGGGGTACCGGGTTCTACACCTTC
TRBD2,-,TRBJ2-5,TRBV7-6,CASSPEAGGAVQTQYF,TGTGCCAGCAGCCCCGAAGCGGGAGGGGCCGTGCAGACCCAGTACTTC
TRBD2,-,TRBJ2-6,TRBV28,CASSSPGLAGSGANVLTF,TGTGCCAGCAGCTCCCCGGGACTAGCGGGCTCTGGGGCCAACGTCCTGACTTTC
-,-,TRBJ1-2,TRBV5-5,CASSPPISGFGSGYTF,TGTGCCAGCAGCCCCCCTATCTCAGGGTTTGGATCTGGCTACACCTTC
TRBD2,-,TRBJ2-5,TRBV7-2,CASSSLAGGTETQYF,TGTGCCAGCAGCTCATTAGCGGGAGGTACGGAGACCCAGTACTTC
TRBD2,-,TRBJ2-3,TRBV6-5,CASSSLAGPSTDTQYF,TGTGCCAGCAGTTCCTTAGCGGGTCCTAGCACAGATACGCAGTATTTT
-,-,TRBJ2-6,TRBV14,CASSHLGATSGANVLTF,TGTGCCAGCAGCCATCTGGGGGCAACGTCTGGGGCCAACGTCCTGACTTTC
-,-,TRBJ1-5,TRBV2,CASRDSHSNQPQHF,TGTGCCAGCAGGGACAGCCATAGCAATCAGCCCCAGCATTTT
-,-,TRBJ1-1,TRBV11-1,CASSWGRGIMNTEAFF,TGTGCCAGCAGCTGGGGCAGGGGCATCATGAACACTGAAGCTTTCTTT
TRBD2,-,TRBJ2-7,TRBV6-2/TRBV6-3,CASSYGGTSGSHSNEQYF,TGTGCCAGCAGTTACGGGGGGACTAGCGGGAGCCATTCCAACGAGCAGTACTTC
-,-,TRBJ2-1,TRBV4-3,CASSQATGYNEQFF,TGCGCCAGCAGCCAAGCTACAGGTTACAATGAGCAGTTCTTC
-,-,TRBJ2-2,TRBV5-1,CASSLVEVGELFF,TGCGCCAGCAGCTTGGTTGAGGTGGGGGAGCTGTTTTTT
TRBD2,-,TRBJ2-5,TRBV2,CASSHTTSGETRETQYF,TGTGCCAGCAGCCACACGACTAGCGGGGAGACCCGGGAGACCCAGTACTTC
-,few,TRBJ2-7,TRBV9,CASSVGLYGEQYF,TGTGCCAGCAGCGTAGGACTCTACGGCGAGCAGTACTTC
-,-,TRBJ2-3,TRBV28,CASSVSGPGRTGTQYF,TGTGCCAGCAGTGTATCCGGCCCAGGACGAACAGGTACGCAGTATTTT
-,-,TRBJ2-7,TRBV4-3,CASSQDPDSYEQYF,TGCGCCAGCAGCCAAGACCCCGACAGCTACGAGCAGTACTTC
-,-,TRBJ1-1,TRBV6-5,CASSYRSPGSITEAFF,TGTGCCAGCAGTTACAGGTCACCGGGAAGTATCACTGAAGCTTTCTTT
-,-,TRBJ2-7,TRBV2,CASRPQGTYEQYF,TGTGCCAGCCGACCCCAGGGTACCTACGAGCAGTACTTC
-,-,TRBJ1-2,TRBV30,CAWSDGQREYGYTF,TGTGCCTGGAGCGACGGACAGAGGGAATATGGCTACACCTTC
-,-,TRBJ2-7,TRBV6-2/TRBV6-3,CASSNPTGGSYEQYF,TGTGCCAGCAGCAACCCGACAGGAGGCTCCTACGAGCAGTACTTC
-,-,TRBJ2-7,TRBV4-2,CASSQEGISGLYEQYF,TGTGCCAGCAGCCAAGAAGGAATTAGCGGACTCTACGAGCAGTACTTC
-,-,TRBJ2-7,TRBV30,CAWRSSGFSDEQYF,TGTGCCTGGAGGAGTTCAGGGTTTTCCGACGAGCAGTACTTC
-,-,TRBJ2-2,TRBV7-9,CASSFGGWAANTGELFF,TGTGCCAGCAGCTTCGGCGGGTGGGCCGCGAACACCGGGGAGCTGTTTTTT
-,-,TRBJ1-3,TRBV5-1,CASSLAGATSGNTIYF,TGCGCCAGCAGCTTGGCAGGCGCTACCTCTGGAAACACCATATATTTT
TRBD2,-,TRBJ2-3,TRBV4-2,CASSQDPSGAASTDTQYF,TGTGCCAGCAGCCAAGACCCTAGCGGGGCAGCTAGCACAGATACGCAGTATTTT
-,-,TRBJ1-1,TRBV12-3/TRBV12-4,CASSRQENTEAFF,TGTGCCAGCAGCCGACAGGAGAACACTGAAGCTTTCTTT
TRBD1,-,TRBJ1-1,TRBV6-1,CASSEARDRVRNTEAFF,TGTGCCAGCAGTGAAGCGCGGGACAGGGTGAGGAACACTGAAGCTTTCTTT
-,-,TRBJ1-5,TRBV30,CAWSAGGGRVGNQPQHF,TGTGCCTGGAGTGCCGGGGGGGGGCGCGTGGGCAATCAGCCCCAGCATTTT
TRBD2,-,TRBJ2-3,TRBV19,CASSLGLAGGVTDTQYF,TGTGCCAGTAGTCTAGGACTAGCGGGAGGAGTCACAGATACGCAGTATTTT
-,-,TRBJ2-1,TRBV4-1,CASSQGRSGRNYNEQFF,TGCGCCAGCAGCCAAGGTCGATCGGGGAGGAATTACAATGAGCAGTTCTTC